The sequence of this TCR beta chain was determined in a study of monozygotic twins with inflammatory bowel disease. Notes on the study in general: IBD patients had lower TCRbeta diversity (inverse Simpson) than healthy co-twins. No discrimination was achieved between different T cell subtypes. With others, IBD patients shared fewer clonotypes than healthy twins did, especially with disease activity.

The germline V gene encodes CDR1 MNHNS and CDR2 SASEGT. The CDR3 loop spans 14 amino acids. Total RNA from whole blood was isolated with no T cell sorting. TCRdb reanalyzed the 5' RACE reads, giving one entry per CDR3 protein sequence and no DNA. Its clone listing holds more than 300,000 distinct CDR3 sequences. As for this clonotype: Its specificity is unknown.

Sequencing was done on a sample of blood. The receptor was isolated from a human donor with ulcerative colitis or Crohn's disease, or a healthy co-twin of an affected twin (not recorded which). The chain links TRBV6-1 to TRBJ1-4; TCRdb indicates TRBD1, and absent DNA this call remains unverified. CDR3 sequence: CASSEGGGREKLFF.